The rows below give T cell receptor beta chains drawn from one sample of a study of PD-1 blockade in mismatch repair-deficient tumors. This table comes from immunoSEQ multiplex PCR, and its TCRdb copy is limited to in-frame clones, with some not included. This table holds 15,000 to 25,000 clones, around 79% found once. The sample in question was PBMCs, obtained 52 weeks after starting pembrolizumab. The source is an adult with mismatch repair-deficient cancer. CDR3s include the opening cysteine and the closing phenylalanine or tryptophan.

V gene,J gene,CDR3 protein
TRBV5-8,TRBJ1-2,CASSFGGVYGYTF
TRBV4-1,TRBJ2-4,CASSQAGGWAKNIQYF
TRBV2,TRBJ1-4,CASRWTVNLNEKLFF
TRBV19,TRBJ1-1,CASSPGQGYTEAFF
TRBV9,TRBJ2-1,CASSYGLAGGLAVNEQFF
TRBV7-2,TRBJ2-3,CASSFRDRRTDTQYF
TRBV21-1,TRBJ2-1,CASSLATSGRTWNEQFF
TRBV23-1,TRBJ1-2,CASSQSGRGVFGYTF
TRBV7-9,TRBJ1-1,CASSRTANTEAFF
TRBV9,TRBJ2-5,CASSPNQETQYF
TRBV28,TRBJ1-5,CASSLEGYGSQPQHF
TRBV7-2,TRBJ2-5,CASSLGGRTQETQYF
TRBV7-9,TRBJ2-7,CASSLRDRDEQYF
TRBV9,.,CASSVGHKEYEQYF
TRBV19,TRBJ2-1,CATLGDRGRNEQFF
TRBV9,TRBJ2-7,CASSVGLDISYEQYF
TRBV5-1,TRBJ2-7,CASSPGSLFYEQYF
TRBV11-2,TRBJ2-7,CASSSLRDRGLWQYF
TRBV5-1,TRBJ1-1,CASSSDRGRSTEAFF
TRBV10-3,TRBJ2-3,CAISESDGSGARLGQYF
TRBV18,TRBJ1-1,CASSFTSLTENTEAFF
TRBV5-1,TRBJ1-1,CASINGDPGRVNTEAFF
TRBV21-1,TRBJ1-5,CASSKKKARGDGQPQHF
TRBV28,TRBJ1-4,CASNPITGEREKLFF
TRBV30,TRBJ2-5,CAWSVPGLAGKETQYF
TRBV5-1,TRBJ2-1,CASSFGVGGRPGSYNEQFF
TRBV6-5,TRBJ2-7,CASSYTGLAGGEQYF
TRBV6-6,TRBJ1-3,CASSPGTVGNTIYF
TRBV4-1,TRBJ1-1,CASSQVRNTEAFF
TRBV7-2,TRBJ2-7,CASRFTSGYEQYF
TRBV5-6,TRBJ1-2,CASSLNMGRTYGYTF
TRBV28,TRBJ1-6,CASGQGRSPLHF
TRBV5-1,TRBJ1-2,CASSLGAPGYTF
TRBV7-2,TRBJ2-4,CASSLVVQSGTKNIQYF
TRBV7-3,TRBJ2-3,CASSLQGSTDTQYF
TRBV19,TRBJ2-5,CASSTLDRPGETQYF
TRBV7-9,TRBJ2-5,CASSARTGGWETQYF
TRBV28,TRBJ2-2,CAIGTSGTGELFF
TRBV2,TRBJ1-2,CASSDAAGYGYTF
TRBV19,TRBJ2-2,CATLQSHFRGNTGELFF
TRBV28,TRBJ1-2,CASRLPGLIYGYTF
TRBV7-9,TRBJ2-7,CASSRDSSYEQYF
TRBV28,TRBJ2-2,CASSLRTGELFF
TRBV5-1,TRBJ2-2,CASSRGRTEPNTGELFF